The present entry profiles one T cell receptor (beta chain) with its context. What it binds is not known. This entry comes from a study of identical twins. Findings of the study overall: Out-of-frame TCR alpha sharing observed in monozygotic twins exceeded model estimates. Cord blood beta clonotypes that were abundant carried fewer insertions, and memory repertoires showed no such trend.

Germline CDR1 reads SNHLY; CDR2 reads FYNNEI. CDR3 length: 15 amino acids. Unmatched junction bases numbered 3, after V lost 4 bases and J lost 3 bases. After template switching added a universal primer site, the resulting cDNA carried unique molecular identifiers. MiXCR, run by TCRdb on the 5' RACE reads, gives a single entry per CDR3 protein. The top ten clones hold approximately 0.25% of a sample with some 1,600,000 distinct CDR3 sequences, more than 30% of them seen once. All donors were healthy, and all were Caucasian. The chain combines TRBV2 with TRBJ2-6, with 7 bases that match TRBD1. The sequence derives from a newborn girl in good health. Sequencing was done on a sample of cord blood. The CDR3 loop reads CASSGQGGGANVLTF. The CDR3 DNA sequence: TGTGCCAGCAGTGGACAGGGTGGTGGGGCCAACGTCCTGACTTTC.